A selection of T cell receptor beta chains follows, all from one sample in a study of regulatory T cells in long-lasting Graves disease. MiXCR was run by TCRdb on the multiplex PCR reads, yielding one entry per CDR3 protein. The table shows hundreds of thousands of distinct CDR3 sequences, with 20% to 25% occurring only once. Sequencing was performed on peripheral blood mononuclear cells (PBMCs), taken when the disease was refractory, from a patient treated with antithyroid drugs. The receptor source for this set is a female donor with Graves disease. Both conserved end residues are part of each CDR3. A D gene is named only where the DNA matches it firmly. Part of the rows lack a size; the others show once, few, many or a class for expanded clones.

>few|TRBV4-2|.|TRBJ1-1
TGTGCCAGCAGCCAAGTCCCCGACCAGGGGACTGAAGCTTTCTTT
CASSQVPDQGTEAFF
>.|TRBV11-2|.|TRBJ2-3
TGTGCCAGCAGCTTAGCTCCCTCAGATACGCAGTATTTT
CASSLAPSDTQYF
>many|TRBV10-3|.|TRBJ1-1
TGTGCCATCAGTGAGGGGGCTCTGGTGGGCGAAGCTTTCTTT
CAISEGALVGEAFF
>many|TRBV13|.|TRBJ2-7
TGTGCCAGCAGCCCCGCCGGGGCCGCCTACGAGCAGTACTTC
CASSPAGAAYEQYF
>few|TRBV29-1|.|TRBJ1-1
TGCAGCGTTGAAGAGAGGAAGATGAACACTGAAGCTTTCTTT
CSVEERKMNTEAFF
>.|TRBV18|.|TRBJ1-5
TGTGCCAGCCCACCGGACAGCGGCGCTCAGCCCCAGCATTTT
CASPPDSGAQPQHF
>many|TRBV6-1|TRBD1|TRBJ1-2
TGTGCCAGCAGTGCCCTCCAAGACCAGGGGGCCAGCTATGGCTACACCTTC
CASSALQDQGASYGYTF
>many|TRBV28|TRBD1|TRBJ1-2
TGTGCCAGCTCTCAAGGGGGCGCCAACTATGGCTACACCTTC
CASSQGGANYGYTF
>once|TRBV28|.|TRBJ2-7
TGTGCCAGCAGTGTTCAACGGCGCCTCTTTGGCGAGCAGTACTTC
CASSVQRRLFGEQYF
>.|TRBV11-2|.|TRBJ1-2
TGTGCCAGCAGCCTTGGAACAGGGTACTTGGACTATGGCTACACCTTC
CASSLGTGYLDYGYTF
>many|TRBV7-8|.|TRBJ2-7
TGTGCCAGCAGCCAACCTCCCACCTACGAGCAGTACTTC
CASSQPPTYEQYF
>.|TRBV7-6|.|TRBJ1-5
TGTGCCAGCAGCTTAGGAGGAGTTAGTGCCGCCCAGCATTTT
CASSLGGVSAAQHF
>few|TRBV30|.|TRBJ1-1
TGTGCCTGGATCCGACAGCGGACTGAAGCTTTCTTT
CAWIRQRTEAFF
>.|TRBV6-1|.|TRBJ1-5
TGTGCCGCTGGATCACCCCTTCAGCATTTT
CAAGSPLQHF
>.|TRBV5-1|.|TRBJ2-7
TGCGCCAGCAGCTTGGCTGGGGTTGGGGGGCATAGCTACGAGCAGTACTTC
CASSLAGVGGHSYEQYF
>few|TRBV18|.|TRBJ2-7
TGTGCCAGCTCATCCAACTTATACGAGCAGTACTTC
CASSSNLYEQYF
>.|TRBV28|.|TRBJ1-1
TGTGCCAGCAGTTTATCCGGAGCCCATGAAGCTTTCTTT
CASSLSGAHEAFF
>few|TRBV9|.|TRBJ2-5
TGTGCCAGCAGCGTAGTCGGACTGAACCAAGAGACCCAGTACTTC
CASSVVGLNQETQYF
>many|TRBV30|.|TRBJ1-5
TGTGCCTGGAGTGGGGGACTCAATCAGCCCCAGCATTTT
CAWSGGLNQPQHF
>many|TRBV12-3/TRBV12-4|.|TRBJ2-7
TGTGCCAGCAGGGCCACGCCGTTCGACGAGCAGTACTTC
CASRATPFDEQYF
>few|TRBV10-3|.|TRBJ1-2
TGTGCCATCAGAGCGAGACAGGCTACTACCTATGGCTACACCTTC
CAIRARQATTYGYTF
>few|TRBV3-1|TRBD1|TRBJ2-2
TGTGCCAGCAGCCCCCGGGACAGGGGAGTACGGACCGGGGAGCTGTTTTTT
CASSPRDRGVRTGELFF
>.|TRBV11-2|TRBD2|TRBJ2-1
TGTGCCAGCAGCCCCACACCATTCCGACTAGCTCAGAGCTCCTACAATGAGCAGTTCTTC
CASSPTPFRLAQSSYNEQFF
>many|TRBV7-2|.|TRBJ2-7
TGTGCCAGCAGCTTACGGGACACCACCTACGAGCAGTACTTC
CASSLRDTTYEQYF
>.|TRBV4-3|TRBD1|TRBJ1-3
TGCGCCAGCAGCCAGGATACAGGGGACCGCTCTGGAAACACCATATATTTT
CASSQDTGDRSGNTIYF
>few|TRBV6-1|.|TRBJ1-2
TGTGCCAGTCACAACCCCGGACAACCAATTAACTATGGCTACACCTTC
CASHNPGQPINYGYTF
>many|TRBV7-9|TRBD1|TRBJ2-5
TGTGCCAGCAGCTCCACGACAGGGTTATTAGAGACCCAGTACTTC
CASSSTTGLLETQYF
>few|TRBV6-1|.|TRBJ1-2
TGTGCCAGCACGTTCCGGGGGGCTTCCCAATATGGCTACACCTTC
CASTFRGASQYGYTF
>few|TRBV30|.|TRBJ1-3
TGTGCCTGGATGGCTGGAAACACCATATATTTT
CAWMAGNTIYF
>.|TRBV20-1|.|TRBJ1-2
TGCAGTGCTTCCGGACTAAGAGGCTATGGCTACACCTTC
CSASGLRGYGYTF
>few|TRBV12-5|TRBD2|TRBJ2-1
TGTGCTAGTGGTTTGTTTCCAGCGGGAATCTATGAGCAGTTCTTC
CASGLFPAGIYEQFF
>.|TRBV2|.|TRBJ2-2
TGTGCCAGCAGTGGGGCATCGAACACCGGGGAGCTGTTTTTT
CASSGASNTGELFF
>many|TRBV27|TRBD2|TRBJ2-7
TGTGCCAGCAGTTTAGGGGGACTAACCGCGTACGAGCAGTACTTC
CASSLGGLTAYEQYF
>few|TRBV5-1|TRBD1|TRBJ2-7
TGCGCCAGCAGCTTGAGGATTATAGGGACAGGGGGCAACGAGCAGTACTTC
CASSLRIIGTGGNEQYF
>few|TRBV4-3|.|TRBJ1-3
TGCGCCAGCAGCCAAGACTTTAGTGATACCATATATTTT
CASSQDFSDTIYF
>.|TRBV7-6|.|TRBJ2-3
TGTGCCAGCAGCACCCCACTAGGGTCAGGCACAGATACGCAGTATTTT
CASSTPLGSGTDTQYF
>few|TRBV6-1|.|TRBJ2-1
TGTGCCAGCAGCTCGAACTCCTACAATGAGCAGTTCTTC
CASSSNSYNEQFF
>few|TRBV7-9|.|TRBJ2-7
TGTGCCAGCAGCTTGACTTCCGGGCCTAGACCTTACGAGCAGTACTTC
CASSLTSGPRPYEQYF
>.|TRBV30|.|TRBJ2-4
TGTGCCTGGACCAGCGGCCCCAAAAACATTCAGTACTTC
CAWTSGPKNIQYF
>many|TRBV10-3|.|TRBJ1-1
TGTGCCATCAGTGAGTCTATGTGGAACACTGAAGCTTTCTTT
CAISESMWNTEAFF
>many|TRBV28|.|TRBJ1-5
TGTGCCAGCAGCACAGTTCAGCCCCAGCATTTT
CASSTVQPQHF
>few|TRBV11-2|TRBD1|TRBJ2-3
TGTGCCAGCAGCGATGGGTGGGGGACAGGGAGATCAGATACGCAGTATTTT
CASSDGWGTGRSDTQYF
>few|TRBV10-3|TRBD2|TRBJ2-7
TGTGCCATCAGTGATCGCGAAGCGGGACCGGCGTTGCAGTACTTC
CAISDREAGPALQYF